This T cell receptor (beta chain) was profiled in a study of Ad26.COV2.S vaccination and SARS-CoV-2 variants. Worth noting for this clone: The sample contains more than one DNA sequence encoding this CDR3.

CDR1 SNHLY and CDR2 FYNNEI come from the germline V gene. Trimming removed 1 base from V and 1 base from J, with 7 bases in between. CDR3 length: 14 amino acids. Treatment in this sample: about 20 received Ad26.COV2.S at low or high dose, single or two shots; about 5 received placebo; per-sample allocation not given. Samples analyzed were those drawn on day 63 after the first vaccine or placebo injection. TCRdb's table, derived via immunoSEQ multiplex PCR, lists solely in-frame clones and lacks some. The sample consists of about half a million clones, 80% to 90% of them appearing once. Specimen: peripheral blood, collected in a trial of Ad26.COV2.S vaccine versus placebo. The gene calls are TRBV2 and TRBJ1-1, with no clear D. This receptor was obtained from a person aged 18-65 years who received the Ad26.COV2.S COVID-19 vaccine or a placebo. DNA of the CDR3: TGTGCCAGCAGTGAAGGTAGAGGGAACACTGAAGCTTTCTTT. Amino acid sequence: CASSEGRGNTEAFF.